The 14 T cell receptor beta chains below all came from one sample that was sequenced in a study of cytomegalovirus exposure and HLA in healthy donors. Profiling relied on immunoSEQ multiplex PCR, and the TCRdb table lists in-frame clones only, not all of them. The sample carries roughly 52,000 clones, just over 85% recorded once. The specimen was PBMCs. Receptor source: a woman in her 30s in good health and CMV-seronegative.

CDR3 residues: CASSLEGPSGTTPFF. The CDR3 DNA reads as TGTGCCAGCAGCTTAGAGGGCCCTAGCGGGACTACTCCGTTCTTC. The gene calls are TRBV11-2 and TRBJ2-1; 9 bases align to TRBD2. Losses at the gene ends were 0 bases for V and 15 bases for J; bases not matched to a gene: 12. There are 15 residues in the CDR3. Germline CDR1 and CDR2: SGHAT and FQNNGV.

The chain employs TRBV28 and TRBJ1-2; D is unclear. Trimming shortened V by 1 base and J by 4 bases, and 4 bases separated the two germline ends. Germline lookup yields CDR1 MDHEN and CDR2 SYDVKM. The CDR3 runs 12 residues. CDR3 in amino acids: CASSLYGYGYTF. In DNA form, the CDR3 reads TGTGCCAGCAGTTTATACGGCTATGGCTACACCTTC.

The rearrangement links TRBV9 to TRBJ2-1; a possible D gene is TRBD1 (6 bases). Trimming took off 3 bases at V and 4 bases at J, with 14 bases between the two ends. CDR1 is SGDLS, CDR2 YYNGEE, per germline. This CDR3 contains 15 residues. CDR3 amino acids: CASSAQGQLYNEQFF. DNA of the CDR3: TGTGCCAGCAGCGCTCAAGGACAGCTTTACAATGAGCAGTTCTTC. Drawing the rest from reference TRBV9 and TRBJ2-1, the complete variable domain is DSGVTQTPKHLITATGQRVTLRCSPRSGDLSVYWYQQSLDQGLQFLIQYYNGEERAKGNILERFSAQQFPDLHSELNLSSLELGDSALYFCASSAQGQLYNEQFFGPGTRLTVL.

The chain joins TRBV5-1 to TRBJ2-7, with D tentatively TRBD1 (6 bases). The germline V and J ends were trimmed by 0 bases and 6 bases, with 10 bases remaining between them. The CDR3 is 13 residues long. CDR1 and CDR2 from the germline V gene are SGHRS and YFSETQ. The CDR3: CASSLDTGTEQYF. The CDR3 DNA reads TGCGCCAGCAGCTTGGACACAGGGACCGAGCAGTACTTC.

This clone was recorded once. The chain has TRBV5-6 and TRBJ2-5; no reliable D call. This CDR3 is 14 amino acids long. Germline V gives CDR1 SGHDT, CDR2 YYEEEE. The ends were cut back, 2 bases at V and 3 bases at J, with 11 bases in the middle. The CDR3 spells CASSLTLSEETQYF. CDR3 in DNA: TGTGCCAGCAGCTTAACTCTAAGCGAAGAGACCCAGTACTTC.

The gene calls are TRBV6-6 and TRBJ1-1; 9 bases fit TRBD1. CDR1 is MNHNY and CDR2 is SVGAGI in the germline V gene (reference sequence). V trimming: 6 bases; J trimming: 6 bases; junction bases outside the gene matches: 11. The CDR3 totals 15 residues. The CDR3 protein is CASRTTDRGVAEAFF. The CDR3 coding sequence is TGTGCCAGCAGGACCACCGACAGGGGGGTCGCTGAAGCTTTCTTT.

The sample holds one count of this clone. The gene calls are TRBV4-3 and TRBJ2-5; TRBD1 aligns across 10 bases. Looked up from germline, CDR1 is LGHNA and CDR2 is YSLEER. The CDR3 has 16 residues. The J segment lost 1 base and the V segment lost 4 bases, leaving 6 bases of the junction unmatched. The CDR3 spells CASSRRTGGPQETQYF. CDR3 DNA: TGCGCCAGCAGCCGAAGGACAGGGGGGCCCCAAGAGACCCAGTACTTC.

The chain is built from TRBV9 and TRBJ2-3; 9 bases map to TRBD2. V lost 0 bases, J lost 6 bases, and 8 bases stayed unmatched. Germline CDR1 and CDR2: SGDLS and YYNGEE. This CDR3 is built from 16 residues. The CDR3 reads CASSVGVSSGKDTQYF. The CDR3, as DNA: TGTGCCAGCAGCGTAGGGGTTTCTAGCGGGAAGGATACGCAGTATTTT.

This chain joins TRBV27 and TRBJ2-1; 9 nucleotides match TRBD2. Germline CDR1 reads MNHEY; CDR2 reads SMNVEV (reference sequence). CDR3 size: 16 residues. The trim removed 1 base at V and 7 bases at J, leaving 8 bases unmatched. The DNA for the CDR3 is TGTGCCAGCAGTTTATGGGCGGGAGGGATCGGGAATGAGCAGTTCTTC. Its translation: CASSLWAGGIGNEQFF.

V and J are TRBV28 and TRBJ2-7; no firm D call. This CDR3 comprises 12 residues. Germline V gives CDR1 MDHEN, CDR2 SYDVKM. Trimming pared 5 bases from V and 2 bases from J, leaving 7 bases between. The CDR3 sequence: CASSVTTYEQYF. Written as DNA, the CDR3 is TGTGCCAGCAGTGTAACAACCTACGAGCAGTACTTC.

This chain uses TRBV9 with TRBJ1-2; 7 positions agree with TRBD1. CDR3 size: 15 residues. After removal of 3 bases from V and 2 bases from J, the junction contained 7 bases not matched to a gene. Germline V gene sequence: CDR1 SGDLS, CDR2 YYNGEE. The chain's CDR3 is CASSDKTGPNYGYTF. The CDR3 DNA follows: TGTGCCAGCAGCGACAAGACAGGGCCCAACTATGGCTACACCTTC.

The V gene is TRBV28, the J gene TRBJ2-4; possibly TRBD2 for D (5 bases). The germline V and J ends were trimmed by 10 bases and 0 bases, with 19 bases remaining between them. Germline V CDR1 and CDR2: MDHEN, SYDVKM. The CDR3 length is 16 residues. The CDR3 DNA reads as TGTGCCACCGCCCCATTTGACGGACTAGCCAAAAACATTCAGTACTTC. This sequence encodes CATAPFDGLAKNIQYF.

The chain recombines TRBV6-5 with TRBJ2-7; TRBD1 is a possible D gene (6 bases). In germline, CDR1 is MNHEY, CDR2 SVGAGI. V was trimmed by 5 bases and J by 2 bases, leaving 16 bases between them. There are 15 residues in the CDR3. CDR3 region: CASSVTGSEAYEQYF. CDR3 sequence (DNA): TGTGCCAGCAGTGTCACAGGGTCAGAGGCCTACGAGCAGTACTTC.

The CDR3 coding sequence is TGTGCCAGCAGCGTAGAAGACAGGGGCGGCGAGCAGTACTTC. Its protein product is CASSVEDRGGEQYF. This chain connects TRBV9 to TRBJ2-7, with TRBD1 matching over 8 bases. Germline assignment: CDR1 SGDLS and CDR2 YYNGEE. J lost 6 bases, V lost 0 bases, and 5 bases had no gene match. The CDR3 spans 14 residues.